This T cell receptor (beta chain) was obtained from a study of identical twins. Germline V gene data show CDR1 as SGHDT and CDR2 as YYEEEE. J gave up 3 bases and V 4 bases, and 3 bases lay outside the gene matches. This CDR3 comprises 13 residues. This clonotype was seen at least ten times. TCRdb used MiXCR to reprocess the 5' RACE reads, holding one entry per CDR3 protein. The sample yields about 790,000 distinct CDR3 sequences, about 20% seen once. These same records also appear under a second study, on T cells expressing NK-cell markers. That investigation notes: Seven sequenced donors out of eight were HCMV-seropositive, one seronegative. It was still unclear whether expanded NKG2C+ T cell clones were HCMV specific.

Sequences were obtained from PBMCs. The TCR was taken from a woman aged 18-30 years in good health. This chain uses TRBV5-6 with TRBJ1-1; 7 nucleotides match TRBD1. CDR3: CASSRDSDTEAFF. CDR3 coding DNA: TGTGCCAGCAGCCGGGACAGTGACACTGAAGCTTTCTTT.